The entry that follows covers one T cell receptor (beta chain) sequence. The antigen is unknown. Patients were excluded for uncontrolled infection, other autoimmune disease, pregnancy or lactation. Used for diagnoses were clinical symptoms, serum thyroxine and TRAb, thyroid ultrasound and orbital computed tomography. The germline V gene has CDR1 SGDLS and CDR2 YYNGEE. There are 16 residues in the CDR3. The germline V and J ends were trimmed by 2 bases and 2 bases, with 16 bases remaining between them. The data were taken from a study of T cells in Graves' hyperthyroidism and ophthalmopathy. Study observations and caveats: Most expanded thyroid clonotypes above 0.001 recurred in blood.

It was RNA transcripts that yielded the amplified TCR beta CDR3 regions. HTBI primers were used for first-round RT-PCR of the TCR CDR3. MiXCR, applied by TCRdb to the multiplex PCR reads, yields one record per CDR3 protein. This table holds a few hundred thousand distinct CDR3 sequences, just under 15% found once. The sample was blood. The chain joins TRBV9 to TRBJ2-5, with D possibly TRBD2 on 6 matching bases. This sequence was found in a woman aged 25-40 years with Graves' hyperthyroidism. CDR3 protein: CASSVSIGEAQETQYF. The CDR3, as DNA: TGTGCCAGCAGCGTGTCTATAGGGGAGGCGCAAGAGACCCAGTACTTC.